These 5 T cell receptor beta chains share one sample of origin, sequenced in a study of T-cell reconstitution after alpha-beta-depleted transplantation in children. The TCRbeta library was prepared with unique molecular identifiers. TCRdb reanalysed the PCR reads using MiXCR and keeps one entry per CDR3 protein. This sample yields fewer than 550,000 distinct CDR3 sequences, of which about an eighth are seen a single time; about 15% belongs to the top ten. Sequenced material: PBMCs, mostly from graft donor cells, taken 180 days after TCRalphabeta/CD19-depleted stem cell transplant. The receptors were sampled from a female patient aged 2-9 years who had a stem cell transplant for aplastic anemia, so the T cells may come from the graft donor.

The chain uses TRBV9 and TRBJ2-7; 7 nucleotides align to TRBD1. Per germline, CDR1 SGDLS and CDR2 YYNGEE. This CDR3 comprises 15 residues. V lost 5 bases and J lost 1; bases outside the gene matches: 9. CDR3 protein: CASSRSGTVSYEQYF. CDR3 DNA sequence: TGTGCCAGCAGTCGATCCGGGACAGTATCCTACGAGCAGTACTTC. Complete variable domain (other parts from reference TRBV9 and TRBJ2-7): DSGVTQTPKHLITATGQRVTLRCSPRSGDLSVYWYQQSLDQGLQFLIQYYNGEERAKGNILERFSAQQFPDLHSELNLSSLELGDSALYFCASSRSGTVSYEQYFGPGTRLTVT.

This clonotype was observed a handful of times. The chain links TRBV5-1 to TRBJ1-5; D is possibly TRBD1 (6 bases). Germline-derived CDR1 and CDR2 are SGHRS and YFSETQ. The V end lost 0 bases, the J end lost 8 bases, and 12 bases lay between the germline ends. CDR3 length: 14 residues. In DNA form, the CDR3 reads TGCGCCAGCAGCTTGGGGACAGCTTCCGAGCCCCAGCATTTT. Translating gives CASSLGTASEPQHF.

The chain employs TRBV6-2 or TRBV6-3 and TRBJ1-5, with D unresolved. Germline lookup yields CDR1 MNHEY and CDR2 SVGEGT. Trimming cost V 7 bases and J 2 bases, with 15 bases left between them. The CDR3 is 15 amino acids. Here the CDR3 DNA reads TGTGCCAGCACTTCCAGCACCCGTGGCAATCAGCCCCAGCATTTT. Amino acids: CASTSSTRGNQPQHF.

In its sample, this clonotype was seen many times. This chain uses TRBV5-1 with TRBJ2-5; tentatively, D is TRBD1 (5 bases). V was clipped by 1 base and J by 4 bases, with 8 bases between them. The CDR3 sequence is 13 residues long. CDR1 is SGHRS and CDR2 is YFSETQ in the germline V gene. The CDR3 DNA is TGCGCCAGCAGCTTGTCAGGGCCAGAGACCCAGTACTTC. Translation: CASSLSGPETQYF.

This clonotype came up a few times. This sequence joins TRBV6-2 or TRBV6-3 and TRBJ2-1, with TRBD1 matching 9 bases. Germline V gives CDR1 MNHEY, CDR2 SVGEGT. The CDR3 runs 21 residues. With V trimmed by 3 bases and J by 4 bases, 22 bases remained unmatched. For the CDR3, the DNA is TGTGCCAGCAGTTATCGGGTCCCCGGGACAGGGCTGACCATTAAATACAATGAGCAGTTCTTC. This encodes CASSYRVPGTGLTIKYNEQFF.